The sequence of this TCR beta chain was determined in a study of T-cell reconstitution after alpha-beta-depleted transplantation in children. This sample's TCRbeta library carried unique molecular identifier barcodes. TCRdb reanalysed the PCR reads using MiXCR and keeps one entry per CDR3 protein. This table holds some 500,000 distinct CDR3 sequences, 30% to 35% found once. The CDR3 has 19 amino acids. V shed 0 bases and J shed 3 bases, with 22 bases lying between them. Germline loops: CDR1 LNHNV, CDR2 YYDKDF (reference sequence). This clonotype has just one count. The J gene is TRBJ2-3, the V gene TRBV15; the D gene is possibly TRBD2 (7 bases). This material consisted of PBMCs from the stem cell graft donor, taken from the stem cell graft. The sequence came from a human donor who donated a stem cell graft to a child with aplastic anemia. The CDR3 loop reads CATSRDRGTRTGGTDTQYF. The CDR3 nucleotides are TGTGCCACCAGCAGAGATAGGGGGACCCGAACCGGGGGGACAGATACGCAGTATTTT.